This T cell receptor beta chain originates from a study of cytomegalovirus exposure and HLA in healthy donors (dated by TCRdb to 2015 to 2018). For the study in its entirety: In an earlier analysis of 450 to 750 of the donors, around 290 Gb of sequence data and 90 million to 120 million unique TCR beta sequences from roughly 190 million T cells were reported. The genetic ancestry cluster associated with self-reported Caucasian donors included about four fifths of the 300 to 400 genotyped donors. Class I and class II HLA loci were covered by the typing at four-digit resolution. Every discovery cohort repertoire had been produced on one sequencing platform. Four to six DR-DQ haplotypes were handled as single units for association and clustering, since linkage in the cohort was strong. In an earlier analysis of more than 550 of the donors, high-throughput TCR beta sequencing was used to judge whether each TCR beta V gene segment behaved as functional or pseudogenic. Roughly 300 gigabases of sequencing data and 70 million to 95 million unique TCR sequences made up an early release that covered over 550 HLA-typed donors. The study used immunosequencing to profile the T cell repertoires of 666 subjects and linked those repertoires to cytomegalovirus serostatus. The number of donors typed differed by locus, with about 629-640 for A, B, C, DRB1 and DQB1, approximately 500 for DQA1, 600 to 610 for DPA1, and 472 for DPB1. The later analysis used no new phenotypic data to find candidate immune exposures, relying instead on TCR beta sequences and their occurrence across donors. Donor age, sex, ethnicity and CMV serostatus were collected together with the repertoire data. A later analysis re-examined previously published TCR beta repertoires from several hundred donors and added high-resolution HLA genotyping to investigate patterns of TCR occurrence. A separate validation cohort of roughly 130 different subjects was used in addition to the roughly 700-subject first cohort. The aim of the study was to test whether cataloging public T cell receptors could identify signatures of past pathogen exposure. Across 398 genotyped donors of the cohort, an average of about 240,000 unique TCR beta nucleotide sequences per donor were sequenced, and roughly a sixth of those sequences were non-productive. Genome-wide SNP genotypes for about 55% of the 666 donors were used in a later genetic analysis, which treated that subset as a discovery cohort. High-throughput TCR immunosequencing, statistical association of individual TCRs with disease status, and machine learning were combined to predict cytomegalovirus infection status. Beyond this particular receptor, the publication reports: A cluster of highly shared sequence variants was judged likely to be a technical artifact of the sequencing pipeline. In a later analysis, most CMV-associated TCR beta chains were found to appear HLA-restricted, with HLA associations seemingly driven largely by CMV exposure. The presence/absence analyses assumed that sequencing depth was roughly uniform across donors, and that assumption may not be true. According to a later analysis, TCR association rates differed among HLA loci, with DRB1 alleles showing the most associated TCRs and HLA-C alleles showing the fewest. A further reported finding was that TCR beta sequences accurately predicted the HLA-A and HLA-B alleles for most subjects in the first cohort. Cytomegalovirus status was reported to be diagnosed by the classifier with high specificity and sensitivity in both the original and validation cohorts. Because HLA typing was missing for some donors at each locus, association tests included only the typed subset. It was suggested by the authors that the approach could potentially be generalized to other disease states and immunological phenotypes. In vitro tests confirmed that a few of the cytomegalovirus-associated TCR beta chains recognize cytomegalovirus antigens. Assigning TCR associations to individual alleles was difficult when HLA alleles, especially DR and DQ, strongly co-occurred. In a later analysis, HLA-associated TCR beta chains were found to be more clonally expanded and to have lower generation probabilities than equally common non-associated chains. At a false discovery rate of 0.05, a later analysis linked under 20,000 TCR beta sequences to specific HLA alleles. The study listed 150 to 200 TCR beta chains as associated with cytomegalovirus. Correlated functional status among segregating V segments might reflect linkage disequilibrium, but an unknown experimental factor could not be ruled out. According to a later genetic analysis, donors in an Asian-associated ancestry cluster had fewer N-insertions in productive TCRs than the roughly 700-donor mean. This cohort had only TCR beta chains sequenced, and the lack of alpha or paired-chain data limited which features could be detected. In a later analysis, several top co-occurrence clusters were reported to appear linked to parvovirus B19, influenza, CMV and Epstein-Barr virus. Broadly in line with IMGT annotations, most TCR beta V segments showed up in productive rearrangements about 87% or about 30% of the time in an earlier analysis of under 700 of the donors. Over 15 rarely observed V segments, including chromosome 9 orphons, were excluded from the earlier analysis of several hundred of the donors because counts were too low. The only immune exposure information available for the cohort was CMV serostatus. Because the 87-base-pair reads could not distinguish some IMGT-functional V segments, including TRBV6-2 and TRBV6-3, those segments were excluded. An association between a missense DCLRE1C variant and V-gene and J-gene trimming of TCR beta chains was found in a later genetic analysis and replicated in an independent cohort. Most TCR sequences were observed very rarely across donors, whereas some public TCRs were present in many individuals.

The cohort was made up of 500 to 800 healthy bone marrow donors. Cohort members were all nominally healthy when sampled, although unrecorded immune exposures were likely present. The donor tested CMV seronegative, placing the donor among the 300 to 450 seronegative members of the cohort. Each donor provided a peripheral blood sample, and peripheral blood mononuclear cells were used for TCR beta sequencing. The Qiagen DNeasy Blood Extraction Kit was used to extract genomic DNA from the blood cell samples. The trim is 0 bases for V and 7 bases for J, with a gap of 12 bases between the germline ends. Taken from the germline V gene, the CDR1 and CDR2 loops are ENHRY and SYGVKD. There are 15 amino acids in the CDR3, from cysteine to phenylalanine inclusive. Of all the DNA, just the CDR3 is kept, 45 bases in frame from base 1. Concerning this clone itself: Its antigen remains unidentified. Base qualities are not recorded, but no much larger clone differs from it by a single base.

The library was produced with the immunoSEQ multiplex PCR assay. The multiplex PCR relied on a mix of 60 forward primers for TCR Vbeta segments and 13 reverse primers for TCR Jbeta segments. The CDR3 region of rearranged TCR beta genes was amplified from genomic DNA with a multiplex PCR assay. Amplified TCR beta libraries were sequenced as 87-base-pair reads on the Illumina HiSeq System. The study's own analysis went as follows. In a later analysis, around 80 million unique TCR beta chains were counted across the 500 to 850 repertoires, and about 9.9 million of these chains were shared by at least two donors. Raw reads were error-corrected and collapsed into unique sequences with a nearest-neighbor algorithm that merged closely related sequences to remove PCR and sequencing errors. Alignment of CDR3 sequences to IMGT reference sequences was used to assign V, D and J gene segments. Each retained sequence needed at least a six-nucleotide match to both a V gene segment and a J gene segment. A rearrangement was called productive if the CDR3 had no stop codons and remained in frame with V and J, and every other rearrangement was called non-productive. Following IMGT convention, CDR3 was defined as the stretch from the second conserved V-encoded cysteine to the conserved J-encoded phenylalanine. In an earlier analysis of 587 of the donors, sequences lacking an unambiguous match to a single V gene segment were excluded. In an earlier analysis of approximately 590 of the donors, V segments were called functional above 56.7% productive rearrangements and were called segregating when the between-donor standard deviation exceeded 5%. A statistical classification framework was developed to diagnose cytomegalovirus status using the catalog of TCR beta chain sequences. In a later analysis, V and J genes were assigned by comparing TCR nucleotide sequences against IMGT/GENE-DB human TR gene sequences. A later analysis assigned CDR3 sequences and most-parsimonious VDJ recombination scenarios with the TCRdist pipeline. In a later analysis, every TCR beta chain was defined by the combination of its CDR3 amino acid sequence and its V-gene family, and reads without a unique V-gene family were dropped. As a way to deal with suspected cross-contamination and a sequencing artifact, a later analysis dropped 450 to 600 nucleotide sequences that were highly shared and had low generation probability. A later analysis calculated a clonal expansion index for each public chain from normalized within-repertoire ranks of inferred template counts. A later analysis computed generation probabilities with a VDJ recombination model fitted to out-of-frame rearrangements, and checked the results against IGoR. In a later analysis, TCR-TCR, TCR-HLA and TCR-CMV co-occurrence was scored with hypergeometric tests, and a repertoire-size bias correction was applied to TCR pairs. A later analysis estimated false discovery rates by permuting HLA or CMV assignments 20 times. In a later analysis, co-occurring TCRs were grouped with DBSCAN, and TCRdist sequence similarity was added when clustering was performed within HLA-allele-positive subsets. For co-occurrence clustering, repertoires with fewer than 30,000 or more than 120,000 public chains were excluded, along with four or five repertoires with anomalous nucleotide sharing. Imported from immuneACCESS, the table was reduced by TCRdb to in-frame sequences with V and J called. These copies leave out some clones; in studies compared against another copy, an unresolved V gene accounts for under half, and the cause of the remainder is not known. That table gives V, J and clone size, and the DNA gave D and trimming. The sample data list some 200,000 clones, and more than 60% of these were observed just once. Approximately 3.4% of the sample is in the top ten clones.

This TCR was recovered from a female donor in good health and CMV-seronegative. The sequence is built from TRBV10-3 and TRBJ1-4, and TRBD1 may be the D gene, going by 6 matching bases. The sample comprised PBMCs. CDR3 reads: CAISESPQQGEKLFF. The nucleotides read TGTGCCATCAGTGAGTCCCCCCAACAGGGTGAAAAACTGTTTTTT.